The entry below describes one T cell receptor beta chain. This clonotype was observed a handful of times. It has no known antigen specificity. No base qualities exist here, and no much larger clone lies one base off it. This specimen comes from a study of post-analysis software for immune sequencing data (dated by TCRdb to 2015 to 2017). About the study as a whole: The recorded disease courses included relapsing-remitting, secondary progressive and progressive-relapsing multiple sclerosis, and some patients had no subtype annotation. Patient repertoires were compared against about a dozen previously published healthy control repertoires from donors aged about 6 to 28 years. A subset of samples was prepared in parallel using single-end sample barcoding, then pooled and co-amplified after Illumina adapter ligation.

The CDR3 holds 14 amino acids from the cysteine to the phenylalanine. Solely the CDR3 DNA is kept, with 42 bases framed from the first base. Trimming takes 4 bases from V and 2 bases from J, and the germline ends sit 12 bases apart. As encoded in the germline V gene, CDR1 is SGHDN while CDR2 is FVKESK. On the study overall, not on this receptor specifically: Normalized Chao1 diversity was significantly lower in multiple sclerosis patients than controls, suggesting substantial peripheral T-cell clonal expansion. The multiple sclerosis patient group was slightly younger than the control group. When samples were clustered directly using the F measure, samples prepared in the same batch co-clustered strongly, which prompted a batch-effect correction. About five TRBV segments, including TRBV5-6, TRBV5-1 and TRBV20-1, were significantly more frequent in patients than controls.

TCR beta repertoires were profiled from peripheral blood of 13 young patients with multiple sclerosis to demonstrate the VDJtools post-analysis software. The multiple sclerosis patients were children and adolescents ranging in age from roughly 6 to 16 years. The receptor library was made with PCR. TCRdb records Illumina HiSeq 2500 as the sequencer. Unique molecular identifiers were incorporated into TCR beta cDNA libraries to reduce PCR and sequencing biases. Approximately 500,000 cDNA molecules were obtained for every 1 to 10 million input T cells, so each molecule roughly corresponded to one T cell. The patient libraries were prepared and sequenced using the same protocol as the earlier healthy control dataset. Samples belonging to the same batch were prepared together, multiplexed and sequenced on a shared HiSeq lane. In the original analysis: MIGEC was used to process the raw barcoded reads, and molecular identifier groups with only a single read were discarded before consensus assembly and CDR3 extraction. VDJtools was used for post-analysis of the clonotype tables, with diversity normalized by down-sampling every dataset to the smallest sample size. Repertoire overlap clustering matched CDR3 amino acid but not nucleotide sequences to correct batch-related cross-sample contamination. TCRdb itself trimmed the public reads at Q25 with fastp, ran MiXCR and retained productive beta chains. Rows are unified per CDR3 protein, each entry keeping the most common DNA and genes. TCRdb, not the authors, supplied the V and J calls. For this sample the table gives around 250,000 distinct CDR3 sequences, of which approximately 34% were detected only once. Approximately 4.6% of the sample is held by the ten biggest clonotypes.

The chain links TRBV14 with TRBJ2-7, with the D segment identity uncertain. What was sequenced was blood. The source is a girl between 5 and 17 years old with multiple sclerosis. The CDR3 loop reads CASSPRDGPYEQYF. The bases are TGTGCCAGCAGCCCGCGTGACGGCCCCTACGAGCAGTACTTC.